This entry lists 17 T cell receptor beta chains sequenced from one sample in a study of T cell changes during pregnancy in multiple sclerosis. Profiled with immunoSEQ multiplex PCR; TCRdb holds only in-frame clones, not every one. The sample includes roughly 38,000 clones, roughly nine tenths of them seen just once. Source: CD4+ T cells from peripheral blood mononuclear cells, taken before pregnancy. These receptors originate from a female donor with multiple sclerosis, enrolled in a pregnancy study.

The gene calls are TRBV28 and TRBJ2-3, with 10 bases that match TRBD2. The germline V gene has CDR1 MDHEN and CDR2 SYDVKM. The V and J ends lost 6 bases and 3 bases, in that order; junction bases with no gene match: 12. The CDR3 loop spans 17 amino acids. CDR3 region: CASSVPPSGRWTDTQYF. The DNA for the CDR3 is TGTGCCAGCAGCGTACCACCTAGCGGGAGATGGACAGATACGCAGTATTTT. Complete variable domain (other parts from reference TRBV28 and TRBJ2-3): DVKVTQSSRYLVKRTGEKVFLECVQDMDHENMFWYRQDPGLGLRLIYFSYDVKMKEKGDIPEGYSVSREKKERFSLILESASTNQTSMYLCASSVPPSGRWTDTQYFGPGTRLTVL.

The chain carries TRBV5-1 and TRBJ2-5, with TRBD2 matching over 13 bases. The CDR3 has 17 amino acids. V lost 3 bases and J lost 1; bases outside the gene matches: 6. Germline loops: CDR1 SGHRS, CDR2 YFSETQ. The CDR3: CASSSGTSGNFQETQYF. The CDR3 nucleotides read TGCGCCAGCAGCTCCGGGACTAGCGGGAATTTCCAAGAGACCCAGTACTTC.

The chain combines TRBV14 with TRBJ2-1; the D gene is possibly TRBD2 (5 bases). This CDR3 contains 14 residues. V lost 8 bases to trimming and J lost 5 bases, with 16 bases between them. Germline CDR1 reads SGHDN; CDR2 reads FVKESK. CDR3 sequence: CASAPGSENNEQFF. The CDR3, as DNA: TGTGCCAGCGCCCCGGGGAGCGAGAACAATGAGCAGTTCTTC.

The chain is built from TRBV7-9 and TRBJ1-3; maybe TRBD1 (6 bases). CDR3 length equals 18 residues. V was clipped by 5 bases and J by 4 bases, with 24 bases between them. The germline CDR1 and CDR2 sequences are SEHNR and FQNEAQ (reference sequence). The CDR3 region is CASSQMTAGVGTGNTIYF. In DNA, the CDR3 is TGTGCCAGCAGCCAGATGACAGCAGGGGTGGGAACAGGAAACACCATATATTTT.

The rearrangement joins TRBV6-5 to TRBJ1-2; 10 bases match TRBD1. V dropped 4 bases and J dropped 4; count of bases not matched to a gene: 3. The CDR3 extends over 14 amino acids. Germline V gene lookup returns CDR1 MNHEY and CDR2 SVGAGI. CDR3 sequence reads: CASSSTGGTYGYTF. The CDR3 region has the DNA TGTGCCAGCAGTTCGACAGGGGGCACCTATGGCTACACCTTC.

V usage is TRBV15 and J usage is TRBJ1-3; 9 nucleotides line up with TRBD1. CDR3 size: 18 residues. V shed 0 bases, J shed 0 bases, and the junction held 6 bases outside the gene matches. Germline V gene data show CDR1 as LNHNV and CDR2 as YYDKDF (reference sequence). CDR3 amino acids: CATSRDGGQGFSGNTIYF. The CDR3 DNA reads TGTGCCACCAGCAGAGATGGGGGACAGGGCTTCTCTGGAAACACCATATATTTT.

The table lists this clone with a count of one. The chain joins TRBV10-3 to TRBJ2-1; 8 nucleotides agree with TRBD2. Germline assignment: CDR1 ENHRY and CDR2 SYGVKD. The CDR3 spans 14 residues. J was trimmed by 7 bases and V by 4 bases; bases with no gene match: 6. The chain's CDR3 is CAISASGSVNEQFF. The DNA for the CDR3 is TGTGCCATCAGTGCCAGCGGGAGCGTGAATGAGCAGTTCTTC.

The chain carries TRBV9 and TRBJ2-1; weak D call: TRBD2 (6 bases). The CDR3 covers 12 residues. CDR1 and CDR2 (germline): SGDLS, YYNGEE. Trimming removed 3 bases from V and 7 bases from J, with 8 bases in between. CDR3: CASSATRNEQFF. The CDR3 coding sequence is TGTGCCAGCAGCGCGACTAGGAATGAGCAGTTCTTC.

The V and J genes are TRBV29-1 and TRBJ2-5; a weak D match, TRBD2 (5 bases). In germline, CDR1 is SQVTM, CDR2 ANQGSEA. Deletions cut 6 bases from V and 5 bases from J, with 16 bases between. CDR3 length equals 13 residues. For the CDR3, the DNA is TGCAGCGTGACACCCTTAGCGAGGGAGACCCAGTACTTC. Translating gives CSVTPLARETQYF.

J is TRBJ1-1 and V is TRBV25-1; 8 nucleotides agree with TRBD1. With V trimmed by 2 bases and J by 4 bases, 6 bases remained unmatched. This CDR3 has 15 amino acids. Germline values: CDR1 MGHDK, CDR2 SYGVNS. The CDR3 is CASSEQGARVTEAFF. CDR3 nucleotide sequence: TGTGCCAGCAGTGAACAGGGGGCGCGGGTCACTGAAGCTTTCTTT.

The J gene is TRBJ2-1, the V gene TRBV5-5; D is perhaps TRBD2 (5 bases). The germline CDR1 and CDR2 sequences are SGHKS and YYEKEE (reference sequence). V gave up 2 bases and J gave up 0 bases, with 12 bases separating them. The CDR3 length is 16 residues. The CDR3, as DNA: TGTGCCAGCAGCTTCAGGACTGAAAGCTCCTACAATGAGCAGTTCTTC. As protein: CASSFRTESSYNEQFF.

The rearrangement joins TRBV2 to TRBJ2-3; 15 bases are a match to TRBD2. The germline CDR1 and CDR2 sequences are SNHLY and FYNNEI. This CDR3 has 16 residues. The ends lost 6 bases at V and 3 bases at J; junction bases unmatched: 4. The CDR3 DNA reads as TGTGCCAGCAGAGGACTAGCGGGAGGGCCGACAGATACGCAGTATTTT. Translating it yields CASRGLAGGPTDTQYF.

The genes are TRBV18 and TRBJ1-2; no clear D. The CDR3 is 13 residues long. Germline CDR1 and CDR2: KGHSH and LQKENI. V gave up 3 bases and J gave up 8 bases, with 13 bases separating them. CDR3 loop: CASSPFQEEGYTF. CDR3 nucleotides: TGTGCCAGCTCACCTTTCCAGGAGGAAGGCTACACCTTC.

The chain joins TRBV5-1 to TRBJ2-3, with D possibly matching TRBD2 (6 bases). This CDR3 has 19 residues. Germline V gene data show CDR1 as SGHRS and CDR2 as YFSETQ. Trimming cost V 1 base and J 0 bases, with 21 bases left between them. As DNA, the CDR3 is TGCGCCAGCAGCTTGTTATCGGGCAAGACTAGTTCTAGCACAGATACGCAGTATTTT. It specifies CASSLLSGKTSSSTDTQYF.

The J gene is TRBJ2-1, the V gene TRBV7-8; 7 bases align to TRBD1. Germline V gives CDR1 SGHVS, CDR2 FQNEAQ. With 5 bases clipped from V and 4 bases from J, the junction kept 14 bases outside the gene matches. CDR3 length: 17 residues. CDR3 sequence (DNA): TGTGCCAGCAGCCTCACCCCCCGACAGGGTTCATACAATGAGCAGTTCTTC. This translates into CASSLTPRQGSYNEQFF.

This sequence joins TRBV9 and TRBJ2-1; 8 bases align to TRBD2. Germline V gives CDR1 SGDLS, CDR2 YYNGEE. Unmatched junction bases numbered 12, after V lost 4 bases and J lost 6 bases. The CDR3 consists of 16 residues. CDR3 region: CASSSRISGIRNEQFF. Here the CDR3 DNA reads TGTGCCAGCAGCTCCCGGATTAGCGGGATACGCAATGAGCAGTTCTTC.

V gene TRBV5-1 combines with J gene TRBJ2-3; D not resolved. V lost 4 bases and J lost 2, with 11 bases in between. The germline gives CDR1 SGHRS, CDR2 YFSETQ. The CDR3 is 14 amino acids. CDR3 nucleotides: TGCGCCAGCAGCGTACCTACCACCACAGATACGCAGTATTTT. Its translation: CASSVPTTTDTQYF. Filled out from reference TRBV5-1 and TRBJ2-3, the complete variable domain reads KAGVTQTPRYLIKTRGQQVTLSCSPISGHRSVSWYQQTPGQGLQFLFEYFSETQRNKGNFPGRFSGRQFSNSRSEMNVSTLELGDSALYLCASSVPTTTDTQYFGPGTRLTVL.